What follows is one T cell receptor beta chain and its context. Its antigen is still unknown. Profiling relied on immunoSEQ multiplex PCR, and the TCRdb table lists in-frame clones only, not all of them. This sample carries 29,000 or so clones, 85% to 90% of them seen once, and the ten largest clones take roughly 1.6%. Time point meaning: five to six months of natalizumab therapy. Samples T1 and T2 were drawn at 6 and 12 months of therapy, respectively. This sample was included in a study of multiple sclerosis patients with progressive multifocal leukoencephalopathy. Regarding the study as a whole: TRBV and TRBJ usage showed no common pattern when PML developed. Clones expanded at PML were already present before and during natalizumab.

V was shortened by 0 bases and J by 7 bases, with 9 bases between the two germline ends. This CDR3 contains 13 residues. Germline CDR1 is SNHLY and CDR2 is FYNNEI. Material: PBMCs, obtained from a patient treated with natalizumab. The V and J genes are TRBV2 and TRBJ1-2; the D is unclear. The clonotype comes from a human donor with multiple sclerosis. The chain's CDR3 is CASSEAQDLGYTF. The CDR3 DNA sequence: TGTGCCAGCAGTGAAGCCCAGGATCTTGGCTACACCTTC.